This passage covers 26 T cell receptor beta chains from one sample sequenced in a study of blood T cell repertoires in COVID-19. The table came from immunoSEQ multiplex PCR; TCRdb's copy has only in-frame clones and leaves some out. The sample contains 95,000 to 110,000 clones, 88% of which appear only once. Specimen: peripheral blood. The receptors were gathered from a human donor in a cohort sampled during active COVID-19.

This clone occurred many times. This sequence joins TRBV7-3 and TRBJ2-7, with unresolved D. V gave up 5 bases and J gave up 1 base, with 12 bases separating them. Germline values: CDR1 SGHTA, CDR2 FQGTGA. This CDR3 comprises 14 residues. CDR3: CASSRDPGSYEQYF. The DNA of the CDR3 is TGTGCCAGCAGCCGAGATCCAGGTTCCTACGAGCAGTACTTC.

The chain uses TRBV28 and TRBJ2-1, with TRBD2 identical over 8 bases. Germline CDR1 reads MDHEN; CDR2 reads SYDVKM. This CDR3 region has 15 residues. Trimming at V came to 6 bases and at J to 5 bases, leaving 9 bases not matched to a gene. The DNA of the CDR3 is TGTGCCAGCAGCGGGGGGGGAGGTAGGCACAATGAGCAGTTCTTC. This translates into CASSGGGGRHNEQFF.

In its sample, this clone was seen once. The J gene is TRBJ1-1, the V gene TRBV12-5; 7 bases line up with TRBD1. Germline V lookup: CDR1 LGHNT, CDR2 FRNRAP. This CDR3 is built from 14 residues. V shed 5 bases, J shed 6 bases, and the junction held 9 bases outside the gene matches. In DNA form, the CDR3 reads TGTGCTAGTGGTCCGAGACAGGGATTGCCTGAAGCTTTCTTT. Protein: CASGPRQGLPEAFF. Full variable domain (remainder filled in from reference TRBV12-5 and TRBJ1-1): DARVTQTPRHKVTEMGQEVTMRCQPILGHNTVFWYRQTMMQGLELLAYFRNRAPLDDSGMPKDRFSAEMPDATLATLKIQPSEPRDSAVYFCASGPRQGLPEAFFGQGTRLTVV.

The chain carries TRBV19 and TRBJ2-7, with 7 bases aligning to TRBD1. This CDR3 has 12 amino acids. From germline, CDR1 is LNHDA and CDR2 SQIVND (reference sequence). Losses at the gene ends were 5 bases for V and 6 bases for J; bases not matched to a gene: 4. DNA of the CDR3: TGTGCCAGTAGTTTACAGGGGACCGAGCAGTACTTC. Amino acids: CASSLQGTEQYF.

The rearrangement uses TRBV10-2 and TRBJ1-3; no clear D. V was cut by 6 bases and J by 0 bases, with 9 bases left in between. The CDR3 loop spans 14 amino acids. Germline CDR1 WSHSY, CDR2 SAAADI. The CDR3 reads CASSPGVSGNTIYF. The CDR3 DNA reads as TGCGCCAGCAGCCCAGGCGTCTCTGGAAACACCATATATTTT.

This chain's CDR3 is CASSQGLAGGPVYEQYF. As DNA, the CDR3 is TGCGCCAGCAGCCAAGGACTAGCGGGAGGGCCCGTCTACGAGCAGTACTTC. The rearrangement links TRBV4-1 to TRBJ2-7; 14 nucleotides agree with TRBD2. Germline values: CDR1 MGHRA, CDR2 YSYEKL. V shed 1 base and J 3 bases; nucleotides not matched to a gene: 5. CDR3 length equals 17 residues.

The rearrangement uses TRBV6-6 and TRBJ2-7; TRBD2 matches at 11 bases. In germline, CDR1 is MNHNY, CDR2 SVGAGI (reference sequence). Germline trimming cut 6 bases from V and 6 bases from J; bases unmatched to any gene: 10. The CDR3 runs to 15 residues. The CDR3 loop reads CASSRSLAGASEQYF. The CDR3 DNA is TGTGCCAGCAGCCGGTCACTAGCGGGAGCTTCCGAGCAGTACTTC.

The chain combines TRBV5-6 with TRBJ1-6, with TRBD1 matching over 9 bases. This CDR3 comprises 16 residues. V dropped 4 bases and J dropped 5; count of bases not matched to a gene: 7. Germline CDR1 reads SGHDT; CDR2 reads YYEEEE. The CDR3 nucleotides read TGTGCCAGCAGCATGGCATGGGACAGGGATAATTCACCCCTCCACTTT. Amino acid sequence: CASSMAWDRDNSPLHF.

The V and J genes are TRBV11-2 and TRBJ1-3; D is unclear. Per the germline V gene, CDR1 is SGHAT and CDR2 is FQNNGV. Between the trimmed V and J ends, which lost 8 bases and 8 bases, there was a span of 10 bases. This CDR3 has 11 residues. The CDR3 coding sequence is TGTGCCAGCTCTCCCCGGTACACCATATATTTT. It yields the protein CASSPRYTIYF.

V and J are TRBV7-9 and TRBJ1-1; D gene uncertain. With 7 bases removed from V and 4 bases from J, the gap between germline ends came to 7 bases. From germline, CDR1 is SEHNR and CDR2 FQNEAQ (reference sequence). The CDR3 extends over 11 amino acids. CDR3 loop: CASTEFTEAFF. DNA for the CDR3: TGTGCCAGCACCGAGTTCACTGAAGCTTTCTTT.

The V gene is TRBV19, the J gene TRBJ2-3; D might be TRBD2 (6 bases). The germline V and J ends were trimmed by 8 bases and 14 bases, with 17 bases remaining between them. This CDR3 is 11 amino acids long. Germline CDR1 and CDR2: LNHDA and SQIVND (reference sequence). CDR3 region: CASVGRDAGYF. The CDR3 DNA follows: TGTGCCAGTGTGGGGCGGGACGCGGGGTATTTT.

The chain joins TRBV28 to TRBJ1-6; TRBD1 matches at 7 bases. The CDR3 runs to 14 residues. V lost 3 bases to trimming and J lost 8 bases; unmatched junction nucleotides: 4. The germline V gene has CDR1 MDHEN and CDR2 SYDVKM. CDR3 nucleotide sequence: TGTGCCAGCAGTTTCAGACAGGGTTATTCACCCCTCCACTTT. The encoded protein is CASSFRQGYSPLHF.

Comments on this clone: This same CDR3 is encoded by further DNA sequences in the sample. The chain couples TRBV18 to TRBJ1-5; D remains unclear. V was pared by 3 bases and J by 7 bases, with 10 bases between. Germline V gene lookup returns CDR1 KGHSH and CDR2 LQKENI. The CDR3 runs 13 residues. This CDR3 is CASSPGGNQPQHF. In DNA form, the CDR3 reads TGTGCCAGCTCACCTGGAGGGAACCAGCCCCAGCATTTT. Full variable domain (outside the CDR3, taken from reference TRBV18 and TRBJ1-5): NAGVMQNPRHLVRRRGQEARLRCSPMKGHSHVYWYRQLPEEGLKFMVYLQKENIIDESGMPKERFSAEFPKEGPSILRIQQVVRGDSAAYFCASSPGGNQPQHFGDGTRLSIL.

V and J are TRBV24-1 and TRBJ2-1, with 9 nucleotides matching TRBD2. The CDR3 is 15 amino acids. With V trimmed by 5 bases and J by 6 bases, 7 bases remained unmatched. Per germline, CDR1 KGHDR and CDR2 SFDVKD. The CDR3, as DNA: TGTGCCACCAGTGCGGCTAGCGGGGTCCGCAATGAGCAGTTCTTC. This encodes CATSAASGVRNEQFF.

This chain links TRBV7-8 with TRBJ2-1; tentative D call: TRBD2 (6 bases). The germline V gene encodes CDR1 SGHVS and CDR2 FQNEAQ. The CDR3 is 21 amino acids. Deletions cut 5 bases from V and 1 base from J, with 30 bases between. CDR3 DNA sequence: TGTGCCAGCAGCCTAAGAGTAGGAGGGACTTGGGGCCCGGATTCCTACAATGAGCAGTTCTTC. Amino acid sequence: CASSLRVGGTWGPDSYNEQFF.

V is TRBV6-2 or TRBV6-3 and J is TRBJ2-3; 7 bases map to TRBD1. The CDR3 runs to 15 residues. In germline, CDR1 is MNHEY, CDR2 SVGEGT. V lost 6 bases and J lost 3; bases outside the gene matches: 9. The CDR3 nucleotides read TGTGCCAGCAGCCAACTTCGACAGGGTACAGATACGCAGTATTTT. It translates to CASSQLRQGTDTQYF.

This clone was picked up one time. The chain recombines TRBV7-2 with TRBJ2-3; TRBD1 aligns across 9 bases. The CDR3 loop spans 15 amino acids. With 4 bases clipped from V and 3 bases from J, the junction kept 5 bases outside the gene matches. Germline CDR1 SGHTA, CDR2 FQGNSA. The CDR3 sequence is CASSSDRGKTDTQYF. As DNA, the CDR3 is TGTGCCAGCAGCTCGGACAGGGGAAAAACAGATACGCAGTATTTT.

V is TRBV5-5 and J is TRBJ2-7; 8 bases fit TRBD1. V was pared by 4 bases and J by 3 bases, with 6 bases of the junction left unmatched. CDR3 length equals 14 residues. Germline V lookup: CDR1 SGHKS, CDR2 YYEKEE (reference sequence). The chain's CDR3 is CASSTGQGYYEQYF. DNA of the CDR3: TGTGCCAGCAGCACCGGACAGGGTTACTACGAGCAGTACTTC.

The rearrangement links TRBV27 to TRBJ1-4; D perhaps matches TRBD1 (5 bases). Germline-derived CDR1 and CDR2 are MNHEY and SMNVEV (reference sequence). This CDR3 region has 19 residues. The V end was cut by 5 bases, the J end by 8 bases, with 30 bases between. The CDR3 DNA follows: TGTGCCAGCAGTCGTTGGGGGGACTCTGCGGCTGCGCCTGGAGAAAAACTGTTTTTT. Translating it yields CASSRWGDSAAAPGEKLFF.

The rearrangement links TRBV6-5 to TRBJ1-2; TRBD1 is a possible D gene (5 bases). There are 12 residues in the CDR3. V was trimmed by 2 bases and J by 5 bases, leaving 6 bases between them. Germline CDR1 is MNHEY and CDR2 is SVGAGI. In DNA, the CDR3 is TGTGCCAGCAGTTACGGGGCATATGGCTACACCTTC. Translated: CASSYGAYGYTF.

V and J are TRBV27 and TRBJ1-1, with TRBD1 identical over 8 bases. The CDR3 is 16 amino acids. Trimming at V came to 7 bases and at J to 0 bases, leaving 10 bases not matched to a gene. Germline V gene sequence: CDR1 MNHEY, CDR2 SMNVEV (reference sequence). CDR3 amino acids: CASKLLGTGLNTEAFF. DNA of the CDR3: TGTGCCAGCAAACTCCTCGGGACAGGTCTGAACACTGAAGCTTTCTTT.

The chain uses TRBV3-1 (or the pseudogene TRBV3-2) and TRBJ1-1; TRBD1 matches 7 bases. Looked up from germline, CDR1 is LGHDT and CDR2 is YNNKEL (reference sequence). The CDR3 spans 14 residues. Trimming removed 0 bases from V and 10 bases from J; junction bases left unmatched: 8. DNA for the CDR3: TGTGCCAGCAGCCAAGATTCCCCAGGGGGTTCAGCTTTCTTT. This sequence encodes CASSQDSPGGSAFF.

The CDR3 sequence is CASSLDRGSTDTQYF. In DNA form, the CDR3 reads TGCGCCAGCAGCCTCGACAGGGGGAGCACAGATACGCAGTATTTT. This chain joins TRBV5-1 and TRBJ2-3; 9 bases agree with TRBD1. Germline CDR1 SGHRS, CDR2 YFSETQ. The CDR3 runs 15 residues. J lost 0 bases, V lost 4 bases, and 3 bases had no gene match.

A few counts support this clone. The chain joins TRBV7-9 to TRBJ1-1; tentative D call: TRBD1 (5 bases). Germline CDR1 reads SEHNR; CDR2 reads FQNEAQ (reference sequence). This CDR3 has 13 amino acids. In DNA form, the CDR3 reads TGTGTGATTAGGGAGGGGTGGAACACTGAAGCTTTCTTT. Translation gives CVIREGWNTEAFF.

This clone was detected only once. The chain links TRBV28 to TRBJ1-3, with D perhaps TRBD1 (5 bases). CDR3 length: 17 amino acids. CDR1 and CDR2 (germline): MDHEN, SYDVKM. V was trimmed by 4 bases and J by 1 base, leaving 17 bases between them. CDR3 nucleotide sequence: TGTGCCAGCAGTTCCGGGGGACGCCTCCTTTCTGGAAACACCATATATTTT. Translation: CASSSGGRLLSGNTIYF. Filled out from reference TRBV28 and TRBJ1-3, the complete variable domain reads DVKVTQSSRYLVKRTGEKVFLECVQDMDHENMFWYRQDPGLGLRLIYFSYDVKMKEKGDIPEGYSVSREKKERFSLILESASTNQTSMYLCASSSGGRLLSGNTIYFGEGSWLTVV.

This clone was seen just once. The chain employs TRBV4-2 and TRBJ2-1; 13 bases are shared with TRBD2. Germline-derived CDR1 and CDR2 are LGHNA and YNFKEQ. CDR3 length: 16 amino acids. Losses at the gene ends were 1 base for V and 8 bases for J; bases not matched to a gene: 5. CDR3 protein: CASSQGTSGSPDEQFF. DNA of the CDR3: TGTGCCAGCAGCCAAGGGACTAGCGGGAGTCCCGATGAGCAGTTCTTC.